By sample share, the clone carrying this T cell receptor (beta chain) is medium-sized. The antigen is not known. Trimming took 3 bases from V and 2 from J, leaving 8 bases between them. The germline V gene has CDR1 DFQATT and CDR2 SNEGSKA (reference sequence). The CDR3 runs to 12 residues. Attachment of unique molecular identifiers was made to individual cDNA molecules. TCRdb reanalysed the 5' RACE reads using MiXCR and keeps one entry per CDR3 protein. The sample carries about 25,000 distinct CDR3 sequences, 4% to 5.5% recorded once. These data originate in a study of early T cells in non-severe SARS-CoV-2 infection. Study findings and constraints: VDJdb matching favored anti-spike CD8 responses, missing private and CD4 specificities.

The TCR comes from an adult who was a healthcare worker with PCR-confirmed SARS-CoV-2 infection or an uninfected control (not recorded which). This rearrangement joins TRBV20-1 to TRBJ2-7; D not resolved. Material for sequencing was whole blood. CDR3 region: CSARDETYEQYF. Here the CDR3 DNA reads TGCAGTGCTAGGGATGAGACCTACGAGCAGTACTTC.